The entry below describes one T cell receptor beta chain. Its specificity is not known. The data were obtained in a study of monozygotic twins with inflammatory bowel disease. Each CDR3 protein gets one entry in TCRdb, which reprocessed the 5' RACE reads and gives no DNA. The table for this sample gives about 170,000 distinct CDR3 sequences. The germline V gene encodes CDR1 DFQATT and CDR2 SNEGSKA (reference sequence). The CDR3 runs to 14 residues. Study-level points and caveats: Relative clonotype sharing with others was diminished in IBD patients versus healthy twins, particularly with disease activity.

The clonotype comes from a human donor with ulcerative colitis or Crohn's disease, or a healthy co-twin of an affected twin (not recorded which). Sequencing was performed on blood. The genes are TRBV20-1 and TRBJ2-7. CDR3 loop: CSARDRTYTYEQYF.